The next 18 T cell receptor beta chains were all read from a single sample in a study of blood T cell repertoires in COVID-19. Data came from immunoSEQ multiplex PCR; TCRdb stores just in-frame clones and leaves some out. This sample carries 70,000 or so clones, approximately 88% of them seen once, and the ten largest clones take approximately 20%. Sequencing was done on a sample of peripheral blood. Receptors originate from a woman over 75 with acute or convalescent COVID-19.

The chain employs TRBV28 and TRBJ1-2; weak D call: TRBD1 (5 bases). Trimming shortened V by 7 bases and J by 7 bases, and 22 bases separated the two germline ends. The germline CDR1 and CDR2 sequences are MDHEN and SYDVKM. The CDR3 extends over 15 amino acids. The CDR3 region has the DNA TGTGCCAGCACCCCAAACTGGGGGGTACAAGGTGGCTACACCTTC. Translating gives CASTPNWGVQGGYTF.

The chain employs TRBV5-1 and TRBJ2-1; D remains unclear. There are 11 residues in the CDR3. V lost 7 bases and J 6 bases, leaving 8 bases between the germline ends. Germline CDR1 is SGHRS and CDR2 is YFSETQ. The CDR3 DNA reads as TGCGCCAGCGCCCTACTCAATGAGCAGTTCTTC. It is translated as CASALLNEQFF.

This chain connects TRBV7-2 to TRBJ1-1, with D maybe TRBD1 (6 bases). The CDR3 covers 13 residues. The V gene lost 6 bases and the J gene lost 4 bases, with 12 bases spanning the gap. CDR1 and CDR2 from the germline V gene are SGHTA and FQGNSA. CDR3 in DNA: TGTGCCAGCAGATACAGGGCGTTCACTGAAGCTTTCTTT. Translation: CASRYRAFTEAFF.

This chain uses TRBV27 with TRBJ2-3; D possibly corresponds to TRBD1 (6 bases). The CDR3 totals 17 residues. Looked up from germline, CDR1 is MNHEY and CDR2 is SMNVEV (reference sequence). Deletions cut 1 base from V and 3 bases from J, with 17 bases between. The CDR3 coding sequence is TGTGCCAGCAGTTTATGGGCAGGGGTAGGTCGGACAGATACGCAGTATTTT. Its protein product is CASSLWAGVGRTDTQYF.

This rearrangement joins TRBV10-2 to TRBJ2-6; a possible D gene is TRBD1 (6 bases). Trimming took 3 bases from V and 4 from J, leaving 10 bases between them. Germline-derived CDR1 and CDR2 are WSHSY and SAAADI. CDR3 length: 15 residues. The CDR3 sequence: CASSDQGRGANVLTF. DNA of the CDR3: TGCGCCAGCAGTGACCAGGGGCGAGGGGCCAACGTCCTGACTTTC.

This clone occurred once. The J gene is TRBJ1-5, the V gene TRBV27; D gene uncertain. The CDR3 runs to 13 residues. V was pared by 5 bases and J by 4 bases, with 9 bases between. Germline CDR1 and CDR2: MNHEY and SMNVEV (reference sequence). The CDR3 loop reads CASSNERNQPQHF. The CDR3 coding sequence is TGTGCCAGCAGTAACGAGAGGAATCAGCCCCAGCATTTT.

The chain uses TRBV3-1 (or the pseudogene TRBV3-2) and TRBJ2-5, with D perhaps TRBD2 (7 bases). CDR3 length equals 15 residues. Looked up from germline, CDR1 is LGHDT and CDR2 is YNNKEL (reference sequence). V lost 3 bases to trimming and J lost 5 bases, with 16 bases between them. The CDR3 region is CASSQPAGAWETQYF. In DNA form, the CDR3 reads TGTGCCAGCAGCCAGCCGGCGGGGGCCTGGGAGACCCAGTACTTC.

The chain carries TRBV19 and TRBJ1-2; TRBD1 aligns across 10 bases. The V segment lost 3 bases and the J segment 7 bases; nucleotides outside the gene matches: 5. The CDR3 is 14 residues long. CDR1 and CDR2 (germline): LNHDA, SQIVND (reference sequence). The CDR3 is CASSIGQGVLGYTF. The DNA of the CDR3 is TGTGCCAGTAGTATTGGACAGGGGGTACTTGGCTACACCTTC.

The CDR3 nucleotides are TGTGCCTGGAGCGAACAGGGCGCAGAAACCGGCTACACCTTC. This gives the protein CAWSEQGAETGYTF. This chain uses TRBV30 with TRBJ1-2, with D possibly TRBD1 on 6 matching bases. V was pared by 3 bases and J by 8 bases, with 19 bases between. The CDR3 covers 14 residues. CDR1 and CDR2 from the germline V gene are GTSNPN and SVGIG (reference sequence).

As DNA, the CDR3 is TGCGCCAGCAGCTTGGATAGCAGGGGGGCTTTGAACACTGAAGCTTTCTTT. Translation gives CASSLDSRGALNTEAFF. This chain uses TRBV5-1 with TRBJ1-1; 7 nucleotides line up with TRBD1. The V and J ends lost 0 bases and 0 bases, in that order; junction bases with no gene match: 8. The CDR3 is made up of 17 amino acids. Germline V CDR1 and CDR2: SGHRS, YFSETQ.

The chain joins TRBV7-9 to TRBJ1-6; D uncertain. V lost 5 bases and J lost 4, with 12 bases in between. CDR1 SEHNR and CDR2 FQNEAQ come from the germline V gene (reference sequence). The CDR3 runs to 15 residues. The CDR3 spells CASSPTGDYNSPLHF. CDR3 sequence (DNA): TGTGCCAGCAGCCCGACGGGAGATTATAATTCACCCCTCCACTTT.

This chain joins TRBV29-1 and TRBJ1-2; 12 positions agree with TRBD1. This CDR3 spans 14 amino acids. After removal of 4 bases from V and 7 bases from J, the junction contained 7 bases not matched to a gene. Germline V gene sequence: CDR1 SQVTM, CDR2 ANQGSEA. This chain's CDR3 is CSVGGTGGYSGYTF. CDR3 DNA: TGCAGCGTTGGGGGGACAGGGGGCTATAGTGGCTACACCTTC. The whole variable domain, remainder taken from reference TRBV29-1 and TRBJ1-2, is SAVISQKPSRDICQRGTSLTIQCQVDSQVTMMFWYRQQPGQSLTLIATANQGSEATYESGFVIDKFPISRPNLTFSTLTVSNMSPEDSSIYLCSVGGTGGYSGYTFGSGTRLTVV.

CDR3 nucleotide sequence: TGTGCCAGCAGTTTACCAGGGGGAAGTAATCAGCCCCAGCATTTT. It encodes CASSLPGGSNQPQHF. The V and J genes are TRBV28 and TRBJ1-5; 7 positions match TRBD1. Germline V CDR1 and CDR2: MDHEN, SYDVKM. The CDR3 totals 15 residues. V trimming: 2 bases; J trimming: 4 bases; junction bases outside the gene matches: 5. The full variable domain, rest sourced from reference TRBV28 and TRBJ1-5, is DVKVTQSSRYLVKRTGEKVFLECVQDMDHENMFWYRQDPGLGLRLIYFSYDVKMKEKGDIPEGYSVSREKKERFSLILESASTNQTSMYLCASSLPGGSNQPQHFGDGTRLSIL.

The J gene is TRBJ1-2, the V gene TRBV19, with 7 bases aligning to TRBD1. The CDR3 extends over 14 amino acids. The V gene's germline CDR1 is LNHDA and CDR2 SQIVND (reference sequence). Unmatched junction bases numbered 7, after V lost 6 bases and J lost 3 bases. This CDR3 is CASSEGALDYGYTF. For the CDR3, the DNA is TGTGCCAGTAGCGAGGGGGCTTTGGACTATGGCTACACCTTC.

The V gene is TRBV5-5, the J gene TRBJ1-3; TRBD1 agrees at 7 bases. V was pared by 4 bases and J by 13 bases, with 11 bases of the junction left unmatched. The CDR3 loop spans 13 amino acids. Germline V CDR1 and CDR2: SGHKS, YYEKEE (reference sequence). The CDR3 DNA sequence: TGTGCCAGCAGCCCCCAAGGCGACAGGGTTATATATTTT. This sequence encodes CASSPQGDRVIYF.

The chain joins TRBV5-1 to TRBJ1-2; 10 bases align to TRBD1. The CDR3 spans 14 residues. V lost 0 bases to trimming and J lost 13 bases; unmatched junction nucleotides: 9. Germline lookup yields CDR1 SGHRS and CDR2 YFSETQ. As DNA, the CDR3 is TGCGCCAGCAGCTTGGTAAGCGGGACAGGGGAACTCACCTTC. Translated: CASSLVSGTGELTF.

This sequence joins TRBV2 and TRBJ1-1; D might be TRBD1 (5 bases). This CDR3 is built from 13 residues. In germline, CDR1 is SNHLY, CDR2 FYNNEI. The V and J ends lost 6 bases and 3 bases respectively, with 11 bases between them. The CDR3 loop reads CASRSGTHTEAFF. The CDR3, as DNA: TGTGCCAGCAGGAGCGGGACCCACACTGAAGCTTTCTTT.

This clone was detected many times. The chain carries TRBV7-9 and TRBJ2-5; D gene uncertain. Germline V gene sequence: CDR1 SEHNR, CDR2 FQNEAQ (reference sequence). With 5 bases removed from V and 1 base from J, the gap between germline ends came to 20 bases. The CDR3 extends over 17 amino acids. CDR3 in DNA: TGTGCCAGCAGCCCGCGCCTGACTCCGCCCCCCCAAGAGACCCAGTACTTC. As protein: CASSPRLTPPPQETQYF.